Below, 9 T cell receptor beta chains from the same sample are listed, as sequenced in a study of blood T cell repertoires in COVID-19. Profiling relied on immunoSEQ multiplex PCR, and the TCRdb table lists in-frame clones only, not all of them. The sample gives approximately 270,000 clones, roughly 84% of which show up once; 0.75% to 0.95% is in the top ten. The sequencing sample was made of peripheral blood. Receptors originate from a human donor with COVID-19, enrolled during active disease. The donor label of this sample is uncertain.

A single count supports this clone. The CDR3 loop reads CASSPRSNTGELFF. The CDR3 bases are TGTGCCAGCAGCCCCAGATCGAACACCGGGGAGCTGTTTTTT. The chain has TRBV13 and TRBJ2-2; no reliable D call. This CDR3 comprises 14 residues. V was clipped by 5 bases and J by 0 bases, with 7 bases between them. The germline V gene encodes CDR1 PRHDT and CDR2 FYEKMQ (reference sequence).

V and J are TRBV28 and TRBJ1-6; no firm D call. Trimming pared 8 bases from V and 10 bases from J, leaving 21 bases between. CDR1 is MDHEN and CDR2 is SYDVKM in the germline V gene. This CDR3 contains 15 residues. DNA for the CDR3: TGTGCCAGCGGACTTCGCTCGGTATTTAACTCACCCCTCCACTTT. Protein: CASGLRSVFNSPLHF. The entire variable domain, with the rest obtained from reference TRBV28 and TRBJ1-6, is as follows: DVKVTQSSRYLVKRTGEKVFLECVQDMDHENMFWYRQDPGLGLRLIYFSYDVKMKEKGDIPEGYSVSREKKERFSLILESASTNQTSMYLCASGLRSVFNSPLHFGNGTRLTVT.

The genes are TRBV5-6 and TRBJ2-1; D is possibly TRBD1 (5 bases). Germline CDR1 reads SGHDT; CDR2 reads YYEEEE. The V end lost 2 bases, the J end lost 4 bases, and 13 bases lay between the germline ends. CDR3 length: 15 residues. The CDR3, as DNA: TGTGCCAGCAGCTTCTGGGGCCTAGGATACAATGAGCAGTTCTTC. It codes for CASSFWGLGYNEQFF.

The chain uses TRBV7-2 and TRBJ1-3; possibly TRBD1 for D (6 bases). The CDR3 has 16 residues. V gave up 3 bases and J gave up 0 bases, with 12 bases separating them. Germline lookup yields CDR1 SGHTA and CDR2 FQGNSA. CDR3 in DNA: TGTGCCAGCAGCTTTGTAATGGGGGCCTCTGGAAACACCATATATTTT. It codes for CASSFVMGASGNTIYF.

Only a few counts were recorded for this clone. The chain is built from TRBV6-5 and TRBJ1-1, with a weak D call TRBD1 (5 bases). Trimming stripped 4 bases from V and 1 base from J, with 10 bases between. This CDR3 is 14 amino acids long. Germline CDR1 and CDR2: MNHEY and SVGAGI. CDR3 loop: CASSWAGENTEAFF. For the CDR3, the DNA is TGTGCCAGCAGTTGGGCGGGGGAGAACACTGAAGCTTTCTTT.

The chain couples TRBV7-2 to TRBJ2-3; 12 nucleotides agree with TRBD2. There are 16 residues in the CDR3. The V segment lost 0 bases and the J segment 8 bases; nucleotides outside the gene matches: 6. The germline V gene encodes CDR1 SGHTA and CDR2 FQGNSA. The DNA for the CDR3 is TGTGCCAGCAGCTTAGCGCTAGCGGGAGGGCGCGGTACGCAGTATTTT. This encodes CASSLALAGGRGTQYF.

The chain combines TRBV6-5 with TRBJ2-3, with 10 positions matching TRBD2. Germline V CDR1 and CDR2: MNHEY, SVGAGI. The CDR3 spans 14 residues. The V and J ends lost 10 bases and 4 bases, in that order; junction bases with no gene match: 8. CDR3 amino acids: CATASGRAADTQYF. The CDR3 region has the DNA TGTGCCACTGCGAGCGGGAGGGCCGCAGATACGCAGTATTTT.

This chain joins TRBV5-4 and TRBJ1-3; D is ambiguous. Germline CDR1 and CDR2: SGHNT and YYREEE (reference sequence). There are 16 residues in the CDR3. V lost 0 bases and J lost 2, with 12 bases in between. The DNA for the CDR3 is TGTGCCAGCAGCTTGGATCCAGGTCGGACTGGAAACACCATATATTTT. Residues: CASSLDPGRTGNTIYF.

As DNA, the CDR3 is TGTGCCAGCAGTTTAGGCGGGAGTGACACAGATACGCAGTATTTT. Its protein product is CASSLGGSDTDTQYF. J is TRBJ2-3 and V is TRBV6-2 or TRBV6-3, with TRBD2 matching over 7 bases. V dropped 4 bases and J dropped 2; count of bases not matched to a gene: 6. Germline V gene lookup returns CDR1 MNHEY and CDR2 SVGEGT. CDR3 size: 15 residues.